A single sample gave rise to the 28 T cell receptor beta chains below, sequenced in a study of shared clonotypes between healthy human individuals (TCRdb year 2020). The library came from the immunoSEQ multiplex PCR assay. The source is immuneACCESS, and TCRdb retained only in-frame sequences with V and J called. Part of the clones is not carried over; for the studies checked, unresolved V genes explain less than half of this, and the remainder is unexplained. The table for this sample lists approximately 980,000 clones; approximately 80% of them were counted only once. The ten largest clones take up around 1.4% of the sample. The sequencing sample was made of memory CD4+ T cells sorted from blood. In the paper's terms, the cell subset or site label means: CD45RA-negative fraction. All receptors come from a man aged 18-30 years in good health.

This clone was picked up one time. The chain has TRBV4-1 and TRBJ1-4; D may be TRBD1 (6 bases). CDR3 length: 14 residues. CDR1 and CDR2 from the germline V gene are MGHRA and YSYEKL. Trimming took off 4 bases at V and 4 bases at J, with 10 bases between the two ends. Here the CDR3 DNA reads TGCGCCAGCAGCCTGGACAGATTTAATGAAAAACTGTTTTTT. Translating it yields CASSLDRFNEKLFF.

This clone was detected only a few times. V usage is TRBV6-1 and J usage is TRBJ1-3, with unresolved D. Per germline, CDR1 MNHNS and CDR2 SASEGT. Trimming pared 7 bases from V and 4 bases from J, leaving 8 bases between. This CDR3 region has 12 residues. Here the CDR3 DNA reads TGTGCCAGCACTCGGGAGGGAAACACCATATATTTT. Translated: CASTREGNTIYF.

This sequence joins TRBV10-2 and TRBJ2-7, with D unclear. The CDR3 totals 12 residues. The germline gives CDR1 WSHSY, CDR2 SAAADI. Trimming pared 4 bases from V and 3 bases from J, leaving 7 bases between. Here the CDR3 DNA reads TGCGCCAGCAGTGGCGCAGGCTACGAGCAGTACTTC. As protein: CASSGAGYEQYF.

The chain employs TRBV28 and TRBJ1-1; D is uncertain. V lost 0 bases, J lost 3 bases, and 2 bases lay in between. Per the germline V gene, CDR1 is MDHEN and CDR2 is SYDVKM. The CDR3 spans 12 residues. As DNA, the CDR3 is TGTGCCAGCAGTTTATGGTACACTGAAGCTTTCTTT. Protein: CASSLWYTEAFF.

This clone was seen only a few times. This chain uses TRBV6-5 with TRBJ2-2, with TRBD1 as a possible D gene (6 bases). V was shortened by 2 bases and J by 0 bases, with 10 bases between the two germline ends. The CDR3 consists of 16 residues. Germline CDR1 and CDR2: MNHEY and SVGAGI. The DNA of the CDR3 is TGTGCCAGCAGTTACGACAGGACCACGAACACCGGGGAGCTGTTTTTT. Translated, it gives CASSYDRTTNTGELFF.

The chain employs TRBV25-1 and TRBJ2-7; TRBD2 might be the D (5 bases). This CDR3 contains 17 residues. The germline V gene encodes CDR1 MGHDK and CDR2 SYGVNS. The V end lost 2 bases, the J end lost 0 bases, and 17 bases lay between the germline ends. The CDR3 protein is CASSEKLWTPNSYEQYF. The CDR3 DNA sequence: TGTGCCAGCAGTGAAAAGTTGTGGACTCCGAACTCCTACGAGCAGTACTTC.

V gene TRBV9 combines with J gene TRBJ1-2; no clear D gene. Deletions cut 0 bases from V and 4 bases from J, with 7 bases between. CDR1 SGDLS and CDR2 YYNGEE come from the germline V gene. There are 13 residues in the CDR3. The DNA of the CDR3 is TGTGCCAGCAGCGTAGCAGCCTCCTATGGCTACACCTTC. Translating gives CASSVAASYGYTF.

In its sample, this clone was seen a few times. The V call is TRBV28, the J call TRBJ1-2; tentatively, D is TRBD1 (6 bases). CDR1 is MDHEN and CDR2 is SYDVKM in the germline V gene. The V end lost 4 bases, the J end lost 4 bases, and 13 bases lay between the germline ends. This CDR3 spans 14 amino acids. The CDR3 protein is CASSSTGRGYGYTF. For the CDR3, the DNA is TGTGCCAGCAGTTCCACAGGGCGCGGCTATGGCTACACCTTC.

This clone has a handful of counts. This rearrangement joins TRBV19 to TRBJ1-5, with D maybe TRBD1 (5 bases). The germline V and J ends were trimmed by 7 bases and 6 bases, with 16 bases remaining between them. Germline V lookup: CDR1 LNHDA, CDR2 SQIVND (reference sequence). This CDR3 has 14 amino acids. CDR3 bases: TGTGCCAGTATTGGCAGGGCTACGGGTCAGCCCCAGCATTTT. Translating gives CASIGRATGQPQHF. The entire variable domain, with the rest obtained from reference TRBV19 and TRBJ1-5, is as follows: DGGITQSPKYLFRKEGQNVTLSCEQNLNHDAMYWYRQDPGQGLRLIYYSQIVNDFQKGDIAEGYSVSREKKESFPLTVTSAQKNPTAFYLCASIGRATGQPQHFGDGTRLSIL.

In this sample, this clone turned up once. V usage is TRBV7-2 and J usage is TRBJ2-7; 9 bases are shared with TRBD2. The junction had 6 bases not matched to a gene; V was cut back by 1 base and J by 2 bases. The germline V gene encodes CDR1 SGHTA and CDR2 FQGNSA. This CDR3 is built from 16 residues. The CDR3 protein is CASSLGLAERTYEQYF. Here the CDR3 DNA reads TGTGCCAGCAGCTTAGGACTAGCGGAACGAACCTACGAGCAGTACTTC.

The chain has TRBV7-9 and TRBJ1-1; tentatively, D is TRBD1 (5 bases). The V end lost 1 base, the J end lost 4 bases, and 10 bases lay between the germline ends. The CDR3 totals 14 residues. Germline-derived CDR1 and CDR2 are SEHNR and FQNEAQ (reference sequence). Here the CDR3 DNA reads TGTGCCAGCAGCTTAGGACAGATGTCCACTGAAGCTTTCTTT. Its translation: CASSLGQMSTEAFF.

The chain employs TRBV2 and TRBJ1-3, with a tentative D call TRBD1 (5 bases). The V end lost 6 bases, the J end lost 5 bases, and 23 bases lay between the germline ends. CDR3 length equals 17 residues. The germline gives CDR1 SNHLY, CDR2 FYNNEI. The DNA for the CDR3 is TGTGCCAGCAGAGGAGCCGGGACTTCCGACCCCCGAAACACCATATATTTT. Translation: CASRGAGTSDPRNTIYF.

This clone was observed a handful of times. J is TRBJ1-1 and V is TRBV30, with D possibly being TRBD1 (5 bases). V shed 7 bases and J shed 8 bases, with 20 bases lying between them. CDR1 is GTSNPN and CDR2 is SVGIG in the germline V gene (reference sequence). This CDR3 contains 13 residues. The CDR3 nucleotides are TGTGCCTCTACTCGGGACCTAGGGACCGAAGCTTTCTTT. Translation: CASTRDLGTEAFF. The complete variable domain, with remaining parts taken from reference TRBV30 and TRBJ1-1, reads SQTIHQWPATLVQPVGSPLSLECTVEGTSNPNLYWYRQAAGRGLQLLFYSVGIGQISSEVPQNLSASRPQDRQFILSSKKLLLSDSGFYLCASTRDLGTEAFFGQGTRLTVV.

This clone was observed a handful of times. The J gene is TRBJ2-7, the V gene TRBV5-4; D is perhaps TRBD1 (6 bases). V gave up 4 bases and J gave up 3 bases, with 11 bases separating them. Per the germline V gene, CDR1 is SGHNT and CDR2 is YYREEE (reference sequence). The length of the CDR3 is 13 residues. The CDR3 loop is CASSLDSLYEQYF. CDR3 in DNA: TGTGCCAGCAGCCTGGACAGCCTCTACGAGCAGTACTTC. The full variable domain, its missing parts supplied by reference TRBV5-4 and TRBJ2-7, is ETGVTQSPTHLIKTRGQQVTLRCSSQSGHNTVSWYQQALGQGPQFIFQYYREEENGRGNFPPRFSGLQFPNYSSELNVNALELDDSALYLCASSLDSLYEQYFGPGTRLTVT.

The V call is TRBV5-4, the J call TRBJ2-5; perhaps TRBD1 as D (6 bases). The CDR3 length is 11 residues. Germline V gives CDR1 SGHNT, CDR2 YYREEE (reference sequence). CDR3 sequence: CATGQGETQYF. CDR3 DNA: TGTGCTACAGGGCAGGGAGAGACCCAGTACTTC.

The chain has TRBV5-6 and TRBJ1-2; D gene ambiguous. V was cut by 0 bases and J by 8 bases, with 5 bases left in between. The length of the CDR3 is 11 residues. Per the germline V gene, CDR1 is SGHDT and CDR2 is YYEEEE. The CDR3 DNA follows: TGTGCCAGCAGCTTGGGAGTCGGCTACACCTTC. This codes for CASSLGVGYTF.

The J gene is TRBJ2-5, the V gene TRBV2; 7 positions agree with TRBD2. In germline, CDR1 is SNHLY, CDR2 FYNNEI. The J segment lost 0 bases and the V segment lost 6 bases, leaving 22 bases of the junction unmatched. There are 20 residues in the CDR3. CDR3: CASRTWKRGGPTLYQETQYF. CDR3 DNA: TGTGCCAGCAGGACTTGGAAGCGGGGTGGCCCTACCTTGTACCAAGAGACCCAGTACTTC.

The J gene is TRBJ2-5, the V gene TRBV10-1; no reliable D call. Germline V CDR1 and CDR2: WNHNN, SYGVQD (reference sequence). The CDR3 sequence is 13 residues long. The V and J ends lost 2 bases and 1 base respectively, with 5 bases between them. The CDR3 sequence: CASSEDGQETQYF. The CDR3 nucleotides read TGCGCCAGCAGTGAGGACGGCCAAGAGACCCAGTACTTC.

V gene TRBV5-1 combines with J gene TRBJ2-3; 7 bases are shared with TRBD1. V lost 0 bases, J lost 4 bases, and 5 bases stayed unmatched. The CDR3 is made up of 15 amino acids. Looked up from germline, CDR1 is SGHRS and CDR2 is YFSETQ. The CDR3 nucleotides read TGCGCCAGCAGCTTGGGACAGGGTACTCCAGATACGCAGTATTTT. The encoded protein is CASSLGQGTPDTQYF.

A few counts support this clone. CDR3 nucleotide sequence: TGTGCCAGTAGTAGCAGTGGGACAGATACGCAGTATTTT. It translates to CASSSSGTDTQYF. The V and J genes are TRBV19 and TRBJ2-3; D is unclear. V dropped 4 bases and J dropped 3 bases, with 8 bases sitting between them. Germline CDR1 reads LNHDA; CDR2 reads SQIVND (reference sequence). The CDR3 runs to 13 residues. Variable domain in full (rest from reference TRBV19 and TRBJ2-3): DGGITQSPKYLFRKEGQNVTLSCEQNLNHDAMYWYRQDPGQGLRLIYYSQIVNDFQKGDIAEGYSVSREKKESFPLTVTSAQKNPTAFYLCASSSSGTDTQYFGPGTRLTVL.

V gene TRBV7-2 combines with J gene TRBJ1-2; D not resolved. This CDR3 has 15 amino acids. CDR1 SGHTA and CDR2 FQGNSA come from the germline V gene. Trimming left V 5 bases short and J 2 bases short, with 15 bases between. CDR3 DNA: TGTGCCAGCAGCCCCGAGGGTTGGGGAAACTATGGCTACACCTTC. Translating gives CASSPEGWGNYGYTF.

The sample holds a few counts of this clone. The chain recombines TRBV7-2 with TRBJ2-7; weak D call: TRBD2 (6 bases). V was trimmed by 0 bases and J by 2 bases, leaving 14 bases between them. Germline CDR1 SGHTA, CDR2 FQGNSA. The CDR3 sequence is 16 residues long. Here the CDR3 reads CASSLAAAGLTYEQYF. The CDR3 bases are TGTGCCAGCAGCTTAGCCGCAGCGGGCCTTACCTACGAGCAGTACTTC.

This sequence joins TRBV19 and TRBJ2-7, with TRBD1 matching over 10 bases. This CDR3 is built from 15 residues. The germline gives CDR1 LNHDA, CDR2 SQIVND (reference sequence). V shed 5 bases and J 9 bases; nucleotides not matched to a gene: 13. The CDR3 region is CASSDSPGQGTVQYF. The DNA of the CDR3 is TGTGCCAGTAGTGACTCACCGGGACAGGGGACGGTGCAGTACTTC.

This clone was seen only once. The chain joins TRBV5-5 to TRBJ2-2; 8 bases match TRBD1. CDR3 size: 16 residues. From germline, CDR1 is SGHKS and CDR2 YYEKEE (reference sequence). V trimming: 4 bases; J trimming: 6 bases; junction bases outside the gene matches: 11. The CDR3 here is CASSKTPGGGAGELFF. CDR3 coding DNA: TGTGCCAGCAGCAAGACCCCAGGGGGCGGAGCCGGGGAGCTGTTTTTT.

The rearrangement uses TRBV5-6 and TRBJ1-2, with D possibly TRBD1 on 6 matching bases. This CDR3 spans 15 amino acids. With 1 base removed from V and 5 bases from J, the gap between germline ends came to 15 bases. Germline V gene data show CDR1 as SGHDT and CDR2 as YYEEEE. The CDR3 DNA reads as TGTGCCAGCAGCTTGACGGACAGACCTTCTTATGGCTACACCTTC. The encoded protein is CASSLTDRPSYGYTF.

The chain combines TRBV18 with TRBJ1-3, with a tentative D call TRBD1 (5 bases). With 5 bases removed from V and 8 bases from J, the gap between germline ends came to 13 bases. This CDR3 is 13 amino acids long. CDR1 is KGHSH, CDR2 LQKENI, per germline. This chain's CDR3 is CASSKSRGDTIYF. The DNA of the CDR3 is TGTGCCAGCTCAAAGTCAAGAGGGGACACCATATATTTT.

The chain recombines TRBV18 with TRBJ1-1; 7 nucleotides line up with TRBD1. The ends lost 4 bases at V and 0 bases at J; junction bases unmatched: 5. The CDR3 runs to 15 residues. Germline V lookup: CDR1 KGHSH, CDR2 LQKENI. The CDR3 spells CASSLNQGVNTEAFF. CDR3 nucleotides: TGTGCCAGCTCACTAAACCAGGGGGTGAACACTGAAGCTTTCTTT.

The sample holds a few counts of this clone. The rearrangement joins TRBV25-1 to TRBJ2-1; TRBD2 matches 7 bases. This CDR3 is built from 15 residues. With V trimmed by 6 bases and J by 5 bases, 10 bases remained unmatched. CDR1 is MGHDK and CDR2 is SYGVNS in the germline V gene. CDR3 region: CASRALSGDHNEQFF. The CDR3 region has the DNA TGTGCCAGCAGGGCGTTGAGCGGGGATCACAATGAGCAGTTCTTC.